A single sample is the source of the 18 T cell receptor beta chains below, sequenced in a study of cytomegalovirus exposure and HLA in healthy donors. Both 60 Vbeta primers and 13 Jbeta primers went into the PCR. Assay: immunoSEQ multiplex PCR; the TCRdb copy retains only in-frame clones and omits some. The top ten clones hold 2% of a sample with under 150,000 clones, 79% of them seen once. Material for sequencing was PBMCs. The origin of the receptors is a man between 18 and 29 years old in good health and CMV-seronegative.

This chain links TRBV4-3 with TRBJ1-4; possible D gene TRBD1, 5 bases. V lost 0 bases, J lost 5 bases, and 16 bases lay in between. Germline V gene lookup returns CDR1 LGHNA and CDR2 YSLEER. The CDR3 totals 17 residues. The CDR3 DNA reads TGCGCCAGCAGCCAAGATATCCGGGGGGGAGAGAATGAAAAACTGTTTTTT. Translating it yields CASSQDIRGGENEKLFF.

The chain recombines TRBV5-1 with TRBJ1-2; D call uncertain. Germline CDR1 SGHRS, CDR2 YFSETQ. This CDR3 is 11 amino acids long. V was shortened by 1 base and J by 8 bases, with 6 bases between the two germline ends. CDR3 residues: CASSLSGGYTF. For the CDR3, the DNA is TGCGCCAGCAGCTTGTCAGGAGGCTACACCTTC.

V and J are TRBV7-9 and TRBJ2-5; 10 positions agree with TRBD1. The CDR3 consists of 14 residues. The germline gives CDR1 SEHNR, CDR2 FQNEAQ (reference sequence). The ends lost 4 bases at V and 5 bases at J; junction bases unmatched: 4. In DNA form, the CDR3 reads TGTGCCAGCAGCTCGGGACAGGGGAGGGAGACCCAGTACTTC. Its translation: CASSSGQGRETQYF.

The gene calls are TRBV7-9 and TRBJ2-3; D may be TRBD2 (6 bases). V was cut by 2 bases and J by 3 bases, with 12 bases left in between. This CDR3 spans 15 amino acids. Germline V gives CDR1 SEHNR, CDR2 FQNEAQ (reference sequence). CDR3 sequence: CASSLIVGGTDTQYF. CDR3 sequence (DNA): TGTGCCAGCAGCTTAATTGTGGGGGGAACAGATACGCAGTATTTT.

Regarding this clone: At one of its ends the junction is not consistent with the germline gene, which may arise from a read error. The same CDR3 arises from other DNA sequences in this sample as well. V and J are TRBV7-6 and TRBJ1-6; TRBD1 is a possible D gene (6 bases). The CDR3 sequence is 16 residues long. In germline, CDR1 is SGHVS, CDR2 FNYEAQ. The CDR3 nucleotides read TGCGCCAGCAGCTTAGGGCAGGGGCTGAAGGATTCACCCCTCCACTTT. This translates into CASSLGQGLKDSPLHF.

This clone has a single count. The rearrangement joins TRBV7-8 to TRBJ2-5; D is perhaps TRBD2 (6 bases). Germline assignment: CDR1 SGHVS and CDR2 FQNEAQ. V was clipped by 10 bases and J by 7 bases, with 25 bases between them. The length of the CDR3 is 15 residues. The CDR3: CANRQTGTPGGTQYF. CDR3 DNA: TGTGCCAACCGACAGACCGGGACCCCCGGGGGGACCCAGTACTTC. The whole variable domain, filled in from reference TRBV7-8 and TRBJ2-5, reads GAGVSQSPRYKVAKRGQDVALRCDPISGHVSLFWYQQALGQGPEFLTYFQNEAQLDKSGLPSDRFFAERPEGSVSTLKIQRTQQEDSAVYLCANRQTGTPGGTQYFGPGTRLLVL.

V usage is TRBV9 and J usage is TRBJ2-5; TRBD1 is a possible D gene (6 bases). V lost 3 bases and J lost 5, with 14 bases in between. Germline V lookup: CDR1 SGDLS, CDR2 YYNGEE. The CDR3 has 14 residues. CDR3 sequence: CASSGGQLGETQYF. The CDR3 region has the DNA TGTGCCAGCAGCGGCGGACAGCTGGGGGAGACCCAGTACTTC. Complete variable domain (other parts from reference TRBV9 and TRBJ2-5): DSGVTQTPKHLITATGQRVTLRCSPRSGDLSVYWYQQSLDQGLQFLIQYYNGEERAKGNILERFSAQQFPDLHSELNLSSLELGDSALYFCASSGGQLGETQYFGPGTRLLVL.

This clone came up once. The J gene is TRBJ2-3, the V gene TRBV5-1, with 10 bases aligning to TRBD2. CDR1 is SGHRS and CDR2 is YFSETQ in the germline V gene. The CDR3 has 14 residues. J was trimmed by 3 bases and V by 6 bases; bases with no gene match: 4. Here the CDR3 reads CASTSSGSTDTQYF. The CDR3, as DNA: TGCGCCAGCACCTCTAGCGGGAGTACAGATACGCAGTATTTT.

V gene TRBV19 combines with J gene TRBJ1-1; the D gene is possibly TRBD1 (5 bases). V shed 3 bases and J shed 1 base, with 6 bases lying between them. The CDR3 is made up of 13 amino acids. Looked up from germline, CDR1 is LNHDA and CDR2 is SQIVND (reference sequence). The CDR3 loop reads CASSMTENTEAFF. DNA of the CDR3: TGTGCCAGTAGTATGACAGAGAACACTGAAGCTTTCTTT.

This chain connects TRBV7-9 to TRBJ2-2; 10 bases match TRBD2. This CDR3 is 14 amino acids long. V gave up 5 bases and J gave up 5 bases; unmatched junction bases: 2. Germline V gene lookup returns CDR1 SEHNR and CDR2 FQNEAQ (reference sequence). For the CDR3, the DNA is TGTGCCAGCAGCCGAGCGGGAGGGACCGGGGAGCTGTTTTTT. Encoded protein: CASSRAGGTGELFF.

This clone was seen just once. The chain employs TRBV5-4 and TRBJ1-1; D gene ambiguous. From germline, CDR1 is SGHNT and CDR2 YYREEE (reference sequence). Trimming took 1 base from V and 4 from J, leaving 8 bases between them. The CDR3 totals 13 residues. The CDR3: CASSLTAGTEAFF. CDR3 bases: TGTGCCAGCAGCTTGACGGCAGGCACTGAAGCTTTCTTT.

The gene calls are TRBV6-5 and TRBJ2-3, with D unclear. The CDR3 runs to 14 residues. Germline V gives CDR1 MNHEY, CDR2 SVGAGI. V was trimmed by 4 bases and J by 2 bases, leaving 10 bases between them. In DNA, the CDR3 is TGTGCCAGCAGTTTTGCGGCCCCCACAGATACGCAGTATTTT. Its translation is CASSFAAPTDTQYF.

This clone was counted a few times. This chain uses TRBV7-9 with TRBJ2-1, with D perhaps matching TRBD1 (5 bases). Trimming stripped 2 bases from V and 7 bases from J, with 6 bases between. The germline gives CDR1 SEHNR, CDR2 FQNEAQ (reference sequence). The CDR3 is 12 amino acids. The CDR3 DNA follows: TGTGCCAGCAGCTTAAAGGGGAATGAGCAGTTCTTC. This gives the protein CASSLKGNEQFF.

J is TRBJ1-1 and V is TRBV5-1; TRBD1 might be the D (6 bases). The CDR3 sequence is 14 residues long. V lost 2 bases and J lost 1, with 9 bases in between. Germline assignment: CDR1 SGHRS and CDR2 YFSETQ. In DNA form, the CDR3 reads TGCGCCAGCAGCTTAGCAGGGGCGAACACTGAAGCTTTCTTT. Amino acid sequence: CASSLAGANTEAFF.

CDR3 region: CASSLVLAGANEQFF. The CDR3 region has the DNA TGCGCCAGCAGCTTGGTATTAGCGGGAGCCAATGAGCAGTTCTTC. The chain uses TRBV5-1 and TRBJ2-1; 9 nucleotides agree with TRBD2. Germline V lookup: CDR1 SGHRS, CDR2 YFSETQ. The CDR3 loop spans 15 amino acids. V shed 0 bases and J 6 bases; nucleotides not matched to a gene: 4.

The V call is TRBV5-1, the J call TRBJ2-7; D is uncertain. CDR3 length: 15 amino acids. Germline loops: CDR1 SGHRS, CDR2 YFSETQ. V was trimmed by 1 base and J by 5 bases, leaving 16 bases between them. CDR3 DNA: TGCGCCAGCAGCTTGCTTGGCAGACACAATGACGAGCAGTACTTC. This codes for CASSLLGRHNDEQYF. Drawing the rest from reference TRBV5-1 and TRBJ2-7, the complete variable domain is KAGVTQTPRYLIKTRGQQVTLSCSPISGHRSVSWYQQTPGQGLQFLFEYFSETQRNKGNFPGRFSGRQFSNSRSEMNVSTLELGDSALYLCASSLLGRHNDEQYFGPGTRLTVT.

J is TRBJ2-2 and V is TRBV7-2; TRBD1 aligns across 9 bases. The V segment lost 6 bases and the J segment 5 bases; nucleotides outside the gene matches: 7. This CDR3 spans 15 amino acids. The germline V gene encodes CDR1 SGHTA and CDR2 FQGNSA. CDR3 loop: CASRPTGGSTGELFF. CDR3 nucleotide sequence: TGTGCCAGCAGGCCGACAGGGGGAAGTACCGGGGAGCTGTTTTTT.

This clone appeared a single time. The chain employs TRBV7-2 and TRBJ2-1; D perhaps matches TRBD2 (5 bases). Trimming cost V 3 bases and J 0 bases, with 6 bases left between them. The V gene's germline CDR1 is SGHTA and CDR2 FQGNSA. This CDR3 contains 14 residues. The DNA for the CDR3 is TGTGCCAGCAGCTTGGCGGGCTCCTACAATGAGCAGTTCTTC. Translating it yields CASSLAGSYNEQFF.